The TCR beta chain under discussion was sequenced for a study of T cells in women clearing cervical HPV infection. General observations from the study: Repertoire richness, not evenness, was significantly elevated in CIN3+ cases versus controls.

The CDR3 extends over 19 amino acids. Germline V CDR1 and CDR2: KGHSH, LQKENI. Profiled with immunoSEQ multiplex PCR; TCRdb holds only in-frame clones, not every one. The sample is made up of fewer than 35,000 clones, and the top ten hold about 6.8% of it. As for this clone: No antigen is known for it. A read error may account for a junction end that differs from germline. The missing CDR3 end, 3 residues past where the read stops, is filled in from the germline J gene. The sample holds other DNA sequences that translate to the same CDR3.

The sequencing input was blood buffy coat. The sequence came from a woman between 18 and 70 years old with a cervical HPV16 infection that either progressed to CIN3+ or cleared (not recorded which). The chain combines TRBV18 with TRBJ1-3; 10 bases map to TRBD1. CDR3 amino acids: CASSPPRIPGTGVGNTIYF. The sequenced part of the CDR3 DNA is TGTGCCAGCTCACCACCGAGAATTCCCGGGACAGGGGTTGGAAACACA.